This T cell receptor beta chain was observed in a study of OX40 agonist ivuxolimab in advanced cancers. For the study at large: At 65% to 85% male, the cohort had a mean age of 60 years, ranging from about 20 to 90.

Findings of the study overall: Expanded peripheral T cell antigen specificity was not determined. Dosing at 0.1 to 3.0 mg/kg was accompanied by clonal expansion of CD4+ and CD8+ blood T cells by week 6.

The sample holds a few counts of this clone. As yet, its antigen is unknown. Sequencing was performed with immunoSEQ multiplex PCR; in TCRdb, only in-frame clones are kept and a portion is missing. The sample lists approximately 74,000 clones, roughly 78% seen once, with 4% to 6% in the top ten. CDR3 size: 12 residues. CDR1 is SGHTA, CDR2 FQGNSA, per germline. V was shortened by 1 base and J by 4 bases, with 3 bases between the two germline ends. The sequence was obtained from an adult with an advanced solid tumor such as melanoma, head and neck, liver or kidney cancer. The chain has TRBV7-2 and TRBJ2-3, with D unclear. The sequencing used CD4+ or CD8+ T cells sorted from blood, collected in a trial of the OX40 agonist ivuxolimab. CDR3 amino acids: CASSLGADTQYF. The CDR3 DNA is TGTGCCAGCAGCTTAGGGGCAGATACGCAGTATTTT. Full variable domain (rest looked up from reference TRBV7-2 and TRBJ2-3): GAGVSQSPSNKVTEKGKDVELRCDPISGHTALYWYRQSLGQGLEFLIYFQGNSAPDKSGLPSDRFSAERTGGSVSTLTIQRTQQEDSAVYLCASSLGADTQYFGPGTRLTVL.